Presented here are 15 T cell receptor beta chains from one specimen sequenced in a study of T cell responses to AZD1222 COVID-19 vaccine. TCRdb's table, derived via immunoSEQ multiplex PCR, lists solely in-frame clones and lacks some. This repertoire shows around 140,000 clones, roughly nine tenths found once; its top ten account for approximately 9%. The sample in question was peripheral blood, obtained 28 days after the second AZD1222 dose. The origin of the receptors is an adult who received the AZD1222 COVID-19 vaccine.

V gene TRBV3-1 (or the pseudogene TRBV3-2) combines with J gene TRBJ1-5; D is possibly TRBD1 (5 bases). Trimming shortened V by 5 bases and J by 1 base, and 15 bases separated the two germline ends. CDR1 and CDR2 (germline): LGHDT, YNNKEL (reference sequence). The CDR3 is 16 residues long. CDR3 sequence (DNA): TGTGCCAGCAGCAGCGTGACAGTGAGAAGCAATCAGCCCCAGCATTTT. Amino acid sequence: CASSSVTVRSNQPQHF.

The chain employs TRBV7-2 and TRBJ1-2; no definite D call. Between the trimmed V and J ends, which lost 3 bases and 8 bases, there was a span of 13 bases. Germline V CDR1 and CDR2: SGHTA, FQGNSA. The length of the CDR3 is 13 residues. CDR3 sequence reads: CASSLLDLRGYTF. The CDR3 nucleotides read TGTGCCAGCAGCTTGTTGGACCTAAGGGGCTACACCTTC.

The CDR3 loop is CASSQDDRTGRPEAFF. The CDR3 DNA sequence: TGTGCCAGCAGCCAAGATGACAGGACAGGGAGACCTGAAGCTTTCTTT. V gene TRBV3-1 (or the pseudogene TRBV3-2) combines with J gene TRBJ1-1; TRBD1 matches 8 bases. Losses at the gene ends were 0 bases for V and 6 bases for J; bases not matched to a gene: 9. This CDR3 has 16 amino acids. Germline V lookup: CDR1 LGHDT, CDR2 YNNKEL (reference sequence).

This CDR3 is CASSEMKGYEKLFF. The CDR3 bases are TGTGCCAGCAGTGAAATGAAGGGTTATGAAAAACTGTTTTTT. The V and J genes are TRBV6-1 and TRBJ1-4; unclear D gene. CDR1 MNHNS and CDR2 SASEGT come from the germline V gene. V was shortened by 2 bases and J by 6 bases, with 10 bases between the two germline ends. The CDR3 totals 14 residues.

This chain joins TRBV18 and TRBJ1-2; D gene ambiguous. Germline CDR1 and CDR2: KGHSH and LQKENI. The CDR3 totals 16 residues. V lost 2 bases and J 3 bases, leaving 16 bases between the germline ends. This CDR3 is CASSPSMGQRHYGYTF. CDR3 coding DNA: TGTGCCAGCTCACCATCAATGGGCCAGCGCCACTATGGCTACACCTTC.

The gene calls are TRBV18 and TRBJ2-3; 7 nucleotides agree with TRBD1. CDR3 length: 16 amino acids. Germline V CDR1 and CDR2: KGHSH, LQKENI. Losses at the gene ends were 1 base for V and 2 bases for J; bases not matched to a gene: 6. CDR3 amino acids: CASSPREGALTDTQYF. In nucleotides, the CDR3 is TGTGCCAGCTCACCACGAGAGGGGGCACTCACAGATACGCAGTATTTT. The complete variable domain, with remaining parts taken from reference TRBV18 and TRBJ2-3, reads NAGVMQNPRHLVRRRGQEARLRCSPMKGHSHVYWYRQLPEEGLKFMVYLQKENIIDESGMPKERFSAEFPKEGPSILRIQQVVRGDSAAYFCASSPREGALTDTQYFGPGTRLTVL.

CDR3 bases: TGCGCCAGCAGCCAAGATCGTGGGTCGGGGGCGGCTGGAAACACCATATATTTT. Its translation is CASSQDRGSGAAGNTIYF. This chain joins TRBV4-1 and TRBJ1-3; perhaps TRBD1 as D (6 bases). Germline CDR1 and CDR2: MGHRA and YSYEKL. V lost 0 bases and J 2 bases, leaving 17 bases between the germline ends. The CDR3 is 18 residues long.

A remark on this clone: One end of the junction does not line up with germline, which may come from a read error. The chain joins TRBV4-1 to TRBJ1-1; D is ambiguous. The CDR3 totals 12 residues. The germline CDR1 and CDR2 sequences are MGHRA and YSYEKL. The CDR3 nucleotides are TGCGCCAGCAGCCAAGATGGGCGGGCGGTTTCCTTT. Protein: CASSQDGRAVSF.

CDR3 residues: CASALTGFNQPQHF. DNA of the CDR3: TGTGCCAGCGCCTTGACAGGATTCAATCAGCCCCAGCATTTT. V and J are TRBV6-5 and TRBJ1-5, with D perhaps matching TRBD1 (6 bases). CDR3 length: 14 amino acids. In germline, CDR1 is MNHEY, CDR2 SVGAGI. V was pared by 8 bases and J by 3 bases, with 14 bases between.

The CDR3 here is CASSLGEGQPQHF. In DNA form, the CDR3 reads TGTGCCAGCAGCTTAGGAGAAGGCCAACCCCAGCATTTT. V gene TRBV14 combines with J gene TRBJ1-5; D is unclear. Germline assignment: CDR1 SGHDN and CDR2 FVKESK. With 5 bases removed from V and 10 bases from J, the gap between germline ends came to 15 bases. CDR3 length equals 13 residues.

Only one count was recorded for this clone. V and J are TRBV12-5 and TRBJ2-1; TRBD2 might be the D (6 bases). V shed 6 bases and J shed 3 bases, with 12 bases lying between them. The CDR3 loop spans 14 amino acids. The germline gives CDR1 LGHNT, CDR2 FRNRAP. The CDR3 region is CASGPGRGYNEQFF. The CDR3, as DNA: TGTGCTAGTGGCCCAGGGCGGGGCTACAATGAGCAGTTCTTC.

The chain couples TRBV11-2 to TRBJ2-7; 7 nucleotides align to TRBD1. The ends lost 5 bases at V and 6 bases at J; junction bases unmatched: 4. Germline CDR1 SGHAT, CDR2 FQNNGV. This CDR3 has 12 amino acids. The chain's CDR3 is CASSITGAEQYF. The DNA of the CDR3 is TGTGCCAGCAGCATTACAGGGGCCGAGCAGTACTTC.

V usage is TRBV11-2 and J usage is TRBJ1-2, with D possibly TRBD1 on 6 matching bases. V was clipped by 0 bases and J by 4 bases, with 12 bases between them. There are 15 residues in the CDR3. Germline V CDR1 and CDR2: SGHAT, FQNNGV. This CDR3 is CASSLEPGVSYGYTF. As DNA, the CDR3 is TGTGCCAGCAGCTTAGAGCCAGGGGTGTCCTATGGCTACACCTTC.

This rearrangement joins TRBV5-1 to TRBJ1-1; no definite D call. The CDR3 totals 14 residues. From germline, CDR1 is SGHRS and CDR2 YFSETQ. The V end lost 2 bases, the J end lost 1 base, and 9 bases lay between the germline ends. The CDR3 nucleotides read TGCGCCAGCAGCTTCGCAGAAAAGAACACTGAAGCTTTCTTT. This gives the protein CASSFAEKNTEAFF.

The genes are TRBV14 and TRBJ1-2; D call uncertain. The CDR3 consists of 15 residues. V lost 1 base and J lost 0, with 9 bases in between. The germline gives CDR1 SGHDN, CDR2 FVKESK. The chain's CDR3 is CASSQAEFSNYGYTF. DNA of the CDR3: TGTGCCAGCAGCCAAGCGGAGTTTTCTAACTATGGCTACACCTTC.